The 26 T cell receptor beta chains given below trace back to one sample, sequenced in a study of T-cell reconstitution after alpha-beta-depleted transplantation in children. Unique molecular identifiers were used in preparing the TCRbeta library. TCRdb ran MiXCR on the PCR reads and lists one entry per CDR3 protein. Counted here are a few hundred thousand distinct CDR3 sequences, 16% occurring once; the ten biggest clones make up roughly 27%. The sample consisted of PBMCs, mostly from graft donor cells, taken 360 days after TCRalphabeta/CD19-depleted stem cell transplant. The receptors originated from a boy under two years old who had a stem cell transplant for Wiskott-Aldrich syndrome, so the T cells may come from the graft donor.

This clonotype showed up just a few times. The chain combines TRBV27 with TRBJ2-7, with D perhaps TRBD2 (6 bases). V was cut by 5 bases and J by 8 bases, with 25 bases left in between. Germline assignment: CDR1 MNHEY and CDR2 SMNVEV (reference sequence). The CDR3 contains 16 residues. CDR3: CASSAVRDSVWGKQYF. The CDR3 DNA reads as TGTGCCAGCAGTGCCGTCCGGGACTCGGTTTGGGGTAAGCAGTACTTC.

This clonotype has only a few counts. The rearrangement uses TRBV10-3 and TRBJ2-1; D unresolved. Germline-derived CDR1 and CDR2 are ENHRY and SYGVKD. V was clipped by 6 bases and J by 0 bases, with 6 bases between them. This CDR3 region has 13 residues. This CDR3 is CAIRTSSYNEQFF. CDR3 DNA sequence: TGTGCCATCAGGACCAGCTCCTACAATGAGCAGTTCTTC.

The chain carries TRBV2 and TRBJ2-5; 9 positions match TRBD2. Trimming cost V 6 bases and J 4 bases; bases outside gene matches: 9. Germline-derived CDR1 and CDR2 are SNHLY and FYNNEI. The CDR3 covers 15 residues. CDR3 residues: CASRISGGWGETQYF. Written as DNA, the CDR3 is TGTGCCAGCAGAATTAGCGGGGGATGGGGAGAGACCCAGTACTTC.

V and J are TRBV5-4 and TRBJ2-1; 11 bases agree with TRBD2. Germline V gene sequence: CDR1 SGHNT, CDR2 YYREEE (reference sequence). CDR3 length equals 15 residues. V shed 0 bases and J 10 bases; nucleotides not matched to a gene: 6. The CDR3 DNA reads as TGTGCCAGCAGCTTGGTGGGGACTAGCGGTAGCGAGCAGTTCTTC. Translation: CASSLVGTSGSEQFF. The full variable domain, its missing parts supplied by reference TRBV5-4 and TRBJ2-1, is ETGVTQSPTHLIKTRGQQVTLRCSSQSGHNTVSWYQQALGQGPQFIFQYYREEENGRGNFPPRFSGLQFPNYSSELNVNALELDDSALYLCASSLVGTSGSEQFFGPGTRLTVL.

V is TRBV6-1 and J is TRBJ1-2; no clear D gene. The V gene lost 6 bases and the J gene lost 0 bases, with 11 bases spanning the gap. The CDR3 contains 14 residues. Germline V gene data show CDR1 as MNHNS and CDR2 as SASEGT. The CDR3 region is CASSPDGTNYGYTF. CDR3 nucleotides: TGTGCCAGCAGCCCCGACGGAACTAACTATGGCTACACCTTC.

There are a few counts of this clonotype. The chain recombines TRBV10-3 with TRBJ1-1, with 7 positions matching TRBD1. Germline CDR1 is ENHRY and CDR2 is SYGVKD. V lost 5 bases to trimming and J lost 7 bases; unmatched junction nucleotides: 4. The CDR3 runs 12 residues. The CDR3: CAISSRDSEAFF. CDR3 coding DNA: TGTGCCATCAGTTCCCGGGACAGTGAAGCTTTCTTT.

The chain uses TRBV20-1 and TRBJ2-7, with D uncertain. Germline loops: CDR1 DFQATT, CDR2 SNEGSKA (reference sequence). Trimming pared 2 bases from V and 5 bases from J, leaving 10 bases between. The CDR3 contains 12 residues. CDR3 in DNA: TGCAGTGCTAGAAGAATAAGCAACGAGCAGTACTTC. Translating gives CSARRISNEQYF.

This chain connects TRBV15 to TRBJ2-7; the D gene is possibly TRBD1 (6 bases). Germline V gene sequence: CDR1 LNHNV, CDR2 YYDKDF (reference sequence). V was shortened by 2 bases and J by 0 bases, with 17 bases between the two germline ends. This CDR3 has 17 amino acids. The CDR3 DNA is TGTGCCACCAGCAGAAGCCTCGACAGGTTTAGCTCCTACGAGCAGTACTTC. Protein: CATSRSLDRFSSYEQYF.

The chain combines TRBV27 with TRBJ2-1; 7 nucleotides match TRBD2. The germline gives CDR1 MNHEY, CDR2 SMNVEV (reference sequence). Trimming took 5 bases from V and 7 from J; bases not matched to a gene: 5. The CDR3 length is 13 residues. CDR3 coding DNA: TGTGCCAGCAGTCCCCTCGGGAGGAATGAGCAGTTCTTC. It encodes CASSPLGRNEQFF.

The chain carries TRBV12-3 or TRBV12-4 and TRBJ1-1; D remains unclear. The CDR3 extends over 14 amino acids. Trimming pared 5 bases from V and 4 bases from J, leaving 14 bases between. For the CDR3, the DNA is TGTGCCAGCAGTGCTCTGGGTAGGGTCACTGAAGCTTTCTTT. This sequence encodes CASSALGRVTEAFF.

This clonotype came up a few times. The V gene is TRBV19, the J gene TRBJ2-1; weak D call: TRBD2 (6 bases). The CDR3 covers 16 residues. CDR1 and CDR2 from the germline V gene are LNHDA and SQIVND (reference sequence). The germline V and J ends were trimmed by 6 bases and 3 bases, with 18 bases remaining between them. CDR3 loop: CASSSRREANYNEQFF. CDR3 DNA: TGTGCCAGTAGCTCTCGGAGGGAGGCAAACTACAATGAGCAGTTCTTC.

This chain links TRBV20-1 with TRBJ2-1; D possibly uses TRBD1 or TRBD2 (6 bases each). V was cut by 1 base and J by 12 bases, with 10 bases left in between. The V gene's germline CDR1 is DFQATT and CDR2 SNEGSKA (reference sequence). This CDR3 spans 11 amino acids. CDR3 region: CSARGRGLQFF. CDR3 coding DNA: TGCAGTGCTAGAGGACGGGGGCTGCAGTTCTTC.

This clonotype was seen a few times. The rearrangement links TRBV2 to TRBJ1-5, with a tentative D call TRBD1 (6 bases). In germline, CDR1 is SNHLY, CDR2 FYNNEI. Trimming shortened V by 5 bases and J by 2 bases, and 13 bases separated the two germline ends. This CDR3 region has 15 residues. CDR3 in amino acids: CASSTGRGGNQPQHF. The DNA of the CDR3 is TGTGCCAGCAGTACAGGGAGAGGGGGCAATCAGCCCCAGCATTTT.

The V call is TRBV3-1, the J call TRBJ2-3, with TRBD2 as a possible D gene (5 bases). Trimming left V 4 bases short and J 6 bases short, with 17 bases between. CDR3 length: 15 amino acids. Germline V gives CDR1 LGHDT, CDR2 YNNKEL (reference sequence). CDR3 amino acids: CASSLTPLGSDTQYF. The CDR3 DNA reads as TGTGCCAGCAGCCTCACACCACTAGGTTCTGATACGCAGTATTTT.

Concerning this clonotype: Its ends do not fully match the called genes, so a read error is possible. The chain couples TRBV28 to TRBJ2-3; 9 nucleotides match TRBD2. The CDR3 has 13 amino acids. Per germline, CDR1 MDHEN and CDR2 SYDVKM. Here the CDR3 reads CASRPSGTDTQYF. The CDR3 DNA reads TGTGCCAGCAGGCCTAGCGGGACAGATACCCAGTATTTT.

This clonotype appeared a few times. The V and J genes are TRBV7-9 and TRBJ2-3, with a possible D match to TRBD2 (5 bases). In germline, CDR1 is SEHNR, CDR2 FQNEAQ (reference sequence). CDR3 length: 16 residues. The ends were cut back, 5 bases at V and 0 bases at J, with 15 bases in the middle. This chain's CDR3 is CASSPALPGSTDTQYF. CDR3 sequence (DNA): TGTGCCAGCAGCCCTGCCCTCCCGGGAAGCACAGATACGCAGTATTTT. Drawing the rest from reference TRBV7-9 and TRBJ2-3, the complete variable domain is DTGVSQNPRHKITKRGQNVTFRCDPISEHNRLYWYRQTLGQGPEFLTYFQNEAQLEKSRLLSDRFSAERPKGSFSTLEIQRTEQGDSAMYLCASSPALPGSTDTQYFGPGTRLTVL.

The genes are TRBV9 and TRBJ2-2, with TRBD1 matching 9 bases. CDR3 length equals 17 residues. Germline CDR1 is SGDLS and CDR2 is YYNGEE. Trimming cost V 3 bases and J 5 bases; bases outside gene matches: 11. Here the CDR3 reads CASSDNLDRGNTGELFF. CDR3 in DNA: TGTGCCAGCAGCGACAATTTAGACAGGGGGAATACCGGGGAGCTGTTTTTT.

This clonotype was seen a few times. The gene calls are TRBV11-1 and TRBJ2-5, with TRBD1 identical over 7 bases. Per the germline V gene, CDR1 is SGHAT and CDR2 is FQDESV (reference sequence). This CDR3 has 19 amino acids. V shed 0 bases and J 5 bases; nucleotides not matched to a gene: 18. CDR3 protein: CASSLASDRPKGPVETQYF. The CDR3 DNA is TGTGCCAGCAGCTTAGCGTCGGACAGGCCCAAGGGCCCTGTGGAGACCCAGTACTTC.

V gene TRBV15 combines with J gene TRBJ1-1; weak D call: TRBD1 (5 bases). The CDR3 covers 15 residues. Trimming took off 0 bases at V and 3 bases at J, with 11 bases between the two ends. Looked up from germline, CDR1 is LNHNV and CDR2 is YYDKDF (reference sequence). The CDR3 is CATSREQVAYTEAFF. CDR3 DNA sequence: TGTGCCACCAGCAGAGAACAGGTCGCCTACACTGAAGCTTTCTTT.

The rearrangement uses TRBV20-1 and TRBJ2-1; no clear D. The germline V gene has CDR1 DFQATT and CDR2 SNEGSKA (reference sequence). The CDR3 is 12 amino acids. Trimming pared 5 bases from V and 5 bases from J, leaving 10 bases between. CDR3 coding DNA: TGCAGTGCTCCGGACGGAGACAATGAGCAGTTCTTC. This translates into CSAPDGDNEQFF.

The chain recombines TRBV9 with TRBJ2-5; no clear D. Germline CDR1 SGDLS, CDR2 YYNGEE. CDR3 length equals 13 residues. V shed 1 base and J shed 2 bases, with 6 bases lying between them. The CDR3 here is CASSVRPQETQYF. CDR3 coding DNA: TGTGCCAGCAGCGTAAGACCGCAAGAGACCCAGTACTTC. Looking up the rest from reference TRBV9 and TRBJ2-5 gives the full variable domain: DSGVTQTPKHLITATGQRVTLRCSPRSGDLSVYWYQQSLDQGLQFLIQYYNGEERAKGNILERFSAQQFPDLHSELNLSSLELGDSALYFCASSVRPQETQYFGPGTRLLVL.

This chain connects TRBV12-3 or TRBV12-4 to TRBJ2-7, with 8 positions matching TRBD1. The V and J ends lost 7 bases and 6 bases, in that order; junction bases with no gene match: 8. The CDR3 has 13 residues. For the CDR3, the DNA is TGTGCCAGCACGACAGGGGTAGAGATCGAGCAGTACTTC. Translated: CASTTGVEIEQYF.

The CDR3: CSVPASYEQYF. As DNA, the CDR3 is TGCAGTGTCCCTGCCTCCTACGAGCAGTACTTC. V usage is TRBV20-1 and J usage is TRBJ2-7, with D uncertain. V was clipped by 7 bases and J by 0 bases, with 7 bases between them. This CDR3 has 11 amino acids. The germline V gene has CDR1 DFQATT and CDR2 SNEGSKA (reference sequence).

The chain recombines TRBV4-1 with TRBJ2-5; 8 nucleotides match TRBD1. With 1 base clipped from V and 9 bases from J, the junction kept 19 bases outside the gene matches. This CDR3 is 18 amino acids long. The germline CDR1 and CDR2 sequences are MGHRA and YSYEKL. CDR3 sequence: CASSQGLERAGQGRAQYF. DNA for the CDR3: TGCGCCAGCAGCCAAGGGTTGGAACGGGCCGGACAGGGAAGGGCCCAGTACTTC.

This clonotype was observed at least ten times. The chain employs TRBV6-5 and TRBJ2-1; 9 bases align to TRBD2. This CDR3 contains 17 residues. The germline CDR1 and CDR2 sequences are MNHEY and SVGAGI. V trimming: 0 bases; J trimming: 7 bases; junction bases outside the gene matches: 10. CDR3 nucleotides: TGTGCCAGCAGTTACTCGGATGGCATTGCGGGAGGGAATGAGCAGTTCTTC. Amino acid sequence: CASSYSDGIAGGNEQFF.

This clonotype was found a few times. At one boundary the junction diverges from the germline segment, which might be a read error. J is TRBJ2-3 and V is TRBV5-1; 8 bases are a match to TRBD1. CDR1 and CDR2 from the germline V gene are SGHRS and YFSETQ. The length of the CDR3 is 14 residues. The chain's CDR3 is CASILQGAGDTQYF. CDR3 nucleotide sequence: TGCGCCAGCATCTTGCAGGGGGCAGGGGATACGCAGTATTTT.